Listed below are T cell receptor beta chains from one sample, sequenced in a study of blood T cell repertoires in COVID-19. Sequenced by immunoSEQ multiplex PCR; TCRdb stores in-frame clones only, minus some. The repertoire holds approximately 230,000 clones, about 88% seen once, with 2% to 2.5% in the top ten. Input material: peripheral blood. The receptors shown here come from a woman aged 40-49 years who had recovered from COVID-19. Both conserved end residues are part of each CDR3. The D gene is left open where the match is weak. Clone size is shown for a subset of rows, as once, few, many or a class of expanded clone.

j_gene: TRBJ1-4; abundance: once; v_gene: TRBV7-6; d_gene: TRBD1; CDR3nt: TGTGCCAGCAGCGGACAGGGGGGCTCAACTAATGAAAAACTGTTTTTT; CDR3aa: CASSGQGGSTNEKLFF
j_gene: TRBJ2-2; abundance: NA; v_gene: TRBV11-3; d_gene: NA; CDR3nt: TGTGCCAGCAGCTCCCCAGCGAACACCGGGGAGCTGTTTTTT; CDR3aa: CASSSPANTGELFF
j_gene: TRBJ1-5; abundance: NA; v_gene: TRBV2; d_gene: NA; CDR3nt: TGTGCCAGCAGTGGACAGTCAAGCACACACAGCCTCAATCAGCCCCAGCATTTT; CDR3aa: CASSGQSSTHSLNQPQHF
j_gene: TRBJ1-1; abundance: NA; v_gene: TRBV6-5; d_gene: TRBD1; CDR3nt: TGTGCCAGCACCTGGGACAGTCAAGGGGGCACTGAAGCTTTCTTT; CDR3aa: CASTWDSQGGTEAFF
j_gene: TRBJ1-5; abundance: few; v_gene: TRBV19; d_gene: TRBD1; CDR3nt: TGTGCCAGTAGTAATGCAGGGGGCGGACTAAGGCAGCCCCAGCATTTT; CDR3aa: CASSNAGGGLRQPQHF
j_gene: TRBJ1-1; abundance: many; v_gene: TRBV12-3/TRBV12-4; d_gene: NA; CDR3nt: TGTGCCAGCAGTTTCTTATTTCCCCAAGCTTTCTTT; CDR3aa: CASSFLFPQAFF
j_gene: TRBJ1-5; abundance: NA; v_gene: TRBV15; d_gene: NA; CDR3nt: TGTGCCACCAGCAGCCTGACAGGTGGAGGTCAGCCCCAGCATTTT; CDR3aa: CATSSLTGGGQPQHF
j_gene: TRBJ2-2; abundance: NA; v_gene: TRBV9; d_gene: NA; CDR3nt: TGTGCCAGCAGCGTACCACAGGGAAGGGACACCGGGGAGCTGTTTTTT; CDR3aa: CASSVPQGRDTGELFF
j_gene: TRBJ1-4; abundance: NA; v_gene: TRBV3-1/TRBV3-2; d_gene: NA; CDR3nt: TGTGCCAGCAGCCTTCCCGCGGGTCTTAATGAAAAACTGTTTTTT; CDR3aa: CASSLPAGLNEKLFF
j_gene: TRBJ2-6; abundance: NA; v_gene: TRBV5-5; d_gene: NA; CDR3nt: TGTGCCAGCAGCTTGCCTAGGACAGCTTCTGGGGCCAACGTCCTGACTTTC; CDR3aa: CASSLPRTASGANVLTF
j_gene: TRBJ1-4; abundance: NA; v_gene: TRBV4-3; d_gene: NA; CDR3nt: TGCGCCAGCAGCCGGGCCGGGGGGATTAATGAAAAACTGTTTTTT; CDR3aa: CASSRAGGINEKLFF
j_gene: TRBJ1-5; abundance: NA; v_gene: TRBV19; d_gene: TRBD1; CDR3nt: TGTGCCAGTAGTCGAACAGGGGGTATTAGCAATCAGCCCCAGCATTTT; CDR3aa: CASSRTGGISNQPQHF
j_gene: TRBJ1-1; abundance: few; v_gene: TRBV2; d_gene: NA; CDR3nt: TGTGCCAGCAGTGAACAGAACACTGAAGCTTTCTTT; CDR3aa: CASSEQNTEAFF
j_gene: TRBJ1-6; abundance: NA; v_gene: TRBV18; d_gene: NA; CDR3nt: TGTGCCAGCTCACCGAGCTCCTATAATTCACCCCTCCACTTT; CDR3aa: CASSPSSYNSPLHF
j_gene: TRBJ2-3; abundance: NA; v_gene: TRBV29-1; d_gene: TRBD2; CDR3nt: TGCAGCGTTGAGGGACTAGCGGGAGGGAACACAGATACGCAGTATTTT; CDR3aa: CSVEGLAGGNTDTQYF
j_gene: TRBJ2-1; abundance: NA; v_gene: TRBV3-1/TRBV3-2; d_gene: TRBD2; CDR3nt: TGTGCCAGCAGCCAAGACGTGCGGGGGGGCTACAATGAGCAGTTCTTC; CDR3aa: CASSQDVRGGYNEQFF
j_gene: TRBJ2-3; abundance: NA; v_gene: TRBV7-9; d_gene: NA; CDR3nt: TGTGCCAGCAGCCCCCCGGGCACAGATACGCAGTATTTT; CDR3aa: CASSPPGTDTQYF
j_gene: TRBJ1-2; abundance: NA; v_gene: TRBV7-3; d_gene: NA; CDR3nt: TGTGCCAGCAGCCCCACGGGTTCCGACTATGGCTACACCTTC; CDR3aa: CASSPTGSDYGYTF
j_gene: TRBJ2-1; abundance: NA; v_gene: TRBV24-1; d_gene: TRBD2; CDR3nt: TGTGCCACCAGTGACCTCTCAGCGGGAGAGTATGAGCAGTTCTTC; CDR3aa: CATSDLSAGEYEQFF
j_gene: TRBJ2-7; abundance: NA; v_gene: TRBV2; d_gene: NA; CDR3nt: TGTGCCAGCAGAACAGGGTCCTACGAGCAGTACTTC; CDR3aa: CASRTGSYEQYF
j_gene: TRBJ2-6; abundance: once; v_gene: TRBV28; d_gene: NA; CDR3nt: TGTGCCAGCAGGCTACAGGGCTCTGGGGCCAACGTCCTGACTTTC; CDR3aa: CASRLQGSGANVLTF
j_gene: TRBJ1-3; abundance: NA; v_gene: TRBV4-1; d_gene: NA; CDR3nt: TGCGCCAGCCAAGAGGGTCGGATTCTTACTGGAAACACCATATATTTT; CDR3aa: CASQEGRILTGNTIYF
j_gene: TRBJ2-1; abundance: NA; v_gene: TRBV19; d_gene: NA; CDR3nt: TGTGCCAGTAGTTCGGGGGGCCGCTCCTACAATGAGCAGTTCTTC; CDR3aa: CASSSGGRSYNEQFF
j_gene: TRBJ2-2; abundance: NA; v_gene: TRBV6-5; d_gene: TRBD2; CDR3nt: TGTGCCAGCAGGCCCCATGGGGGGGTCACCGGGGAGCTGTTTTTT; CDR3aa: CASRPHGGVTGELFF
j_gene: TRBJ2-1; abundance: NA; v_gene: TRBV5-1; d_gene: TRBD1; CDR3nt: TGCGCCAGCAGCCTTCCGGGACAGTCGAATGAGCAGTTCTTC; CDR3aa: CASSLPGQSNEQFF
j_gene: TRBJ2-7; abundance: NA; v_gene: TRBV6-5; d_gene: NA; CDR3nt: TGTGCCAGCCGGGGGTCCGGGGGACCCTACGAGCAGTACTTC; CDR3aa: CASRGSGGPYEQYF
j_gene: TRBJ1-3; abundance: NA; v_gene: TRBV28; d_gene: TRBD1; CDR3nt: TGTGCCAGCAGGCCACAGGGGAGCTCTGGAAACACCATATATTTT; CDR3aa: CASRPQGSSGNTIYF
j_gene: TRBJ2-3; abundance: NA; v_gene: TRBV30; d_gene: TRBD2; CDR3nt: TGTGCCTGGAGCGACTCGGCGGGGGGTACGCAGTATTTT; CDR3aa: CAWSDSAGGTQYF
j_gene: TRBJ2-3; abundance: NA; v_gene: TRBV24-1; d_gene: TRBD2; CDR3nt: TGTGCCACCAGTGATTTGGGACTAGCGGGGGCTAGCACAGATACGCAGTATTTT; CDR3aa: CATSDLGLAGASTDTQYF
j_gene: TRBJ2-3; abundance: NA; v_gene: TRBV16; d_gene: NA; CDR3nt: TGTGCCAGCAGCCCCCGTAATACGCAGTATTTT; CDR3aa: CASSPRNTQYF
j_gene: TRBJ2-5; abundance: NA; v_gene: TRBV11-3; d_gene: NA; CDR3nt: TGTGCCAGCAGCGCGGGGTTCCAAGAGACCCAGTACTTC; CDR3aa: CASSAGFQETQYF
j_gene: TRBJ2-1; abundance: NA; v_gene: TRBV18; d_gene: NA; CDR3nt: TGTGCCAGCTCACTAGACCGGGGTGAGCAGTTCTTC; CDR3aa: CASSLDRGEQFF
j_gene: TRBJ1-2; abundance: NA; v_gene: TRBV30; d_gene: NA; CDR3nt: TGTGCCTGGTGCGGGGCCCTCCCTTATGGCTACACCTTC; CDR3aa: CAWCGALPYGYTF
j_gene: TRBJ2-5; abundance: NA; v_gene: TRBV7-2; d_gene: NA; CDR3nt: TGTGCCAGCAGCTTATTGATTTCGGGGGACTCGGAGACCCAGTACTTC; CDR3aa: CASSLLISGDSETQYF
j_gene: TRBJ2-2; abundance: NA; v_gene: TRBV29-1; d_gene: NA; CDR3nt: TGCAGCGTTGTGAGAGGAAACACCGGGGAGCTGTTTTTT; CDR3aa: CSVVRGNTGELFF
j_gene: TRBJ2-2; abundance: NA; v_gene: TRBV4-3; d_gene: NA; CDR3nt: TGCGCCAGCAGGGTCGGAGGCGACACCGGGGAGCTGTTTTTT; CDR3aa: CASRVGGDTGELFF
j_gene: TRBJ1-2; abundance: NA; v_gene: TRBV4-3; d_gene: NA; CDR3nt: TGCGCCAGCAGCCAAGAAGGGGGGGGACTAGCTAACTATGGCTACACCTTC; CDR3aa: CASSQEGGGLANYGYTF
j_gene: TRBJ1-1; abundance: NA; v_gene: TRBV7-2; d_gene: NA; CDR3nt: TGTGCCAGCAGCTCTCGCGCCGACACTGAAGCTTTCTTT; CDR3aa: CASSSRADTEAFF
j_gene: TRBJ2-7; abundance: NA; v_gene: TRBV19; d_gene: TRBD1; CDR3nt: TGTGCCAGTAGTATCTGGGGACAGTCCGAGCAGTACTTC; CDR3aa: CASSIWGQSEQYF
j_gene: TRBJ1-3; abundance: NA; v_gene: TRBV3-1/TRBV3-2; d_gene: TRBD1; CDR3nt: TGTGCCAGCAGCCGTGGAGGGACAGGGGCTGGAAACACCATATATTTT; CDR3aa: CASSRGGTGAGNTIYF
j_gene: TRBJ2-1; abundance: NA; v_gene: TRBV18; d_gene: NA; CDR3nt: TGTGCCAGCTCCCCGAGGGCGGCCGCATCCTACAATGAGCAGTTCTTC; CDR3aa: CASSPRAAASYNEQFF
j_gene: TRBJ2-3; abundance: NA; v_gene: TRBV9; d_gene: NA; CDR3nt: TGTGCCAGCAGCGCCCGGTCTGATACGCAGTATTTT; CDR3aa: CASSARSDTQYF
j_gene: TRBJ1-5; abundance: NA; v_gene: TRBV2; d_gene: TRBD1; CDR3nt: TGTGCCACCGCCCCGGACAGGGGCAATCAGCCCCAGCATTTT; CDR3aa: CATAPDRGNQPQHF
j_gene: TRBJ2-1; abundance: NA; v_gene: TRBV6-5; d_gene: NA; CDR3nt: TGTGCCAGCAGTCACAGGCTTAACTACAATGAGCAGTTCTTC; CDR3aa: CASSHRLNYNEQFF
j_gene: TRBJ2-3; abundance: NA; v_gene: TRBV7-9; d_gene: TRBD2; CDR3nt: TGTGCCAGCAGCTTAGTAGGGCGGGGGGTCACAGATACGCAGTATTTT; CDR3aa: CASSLVGRGVTDTQYF
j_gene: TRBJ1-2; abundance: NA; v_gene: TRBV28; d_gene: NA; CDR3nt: TGTGCCACCTCGATCCCTGGACAGAAGGGGCTTGGCTACACCTTC; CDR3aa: CATSIPGQKGLGYTF
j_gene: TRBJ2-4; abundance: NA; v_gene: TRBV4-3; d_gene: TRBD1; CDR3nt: TGCGCCAGCAGCCAAGGTCCGGGACAGGGTACGGCTGGCAACAAAAACATTCAGTACTTC; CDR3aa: CASSQGPGQGTAGNKNIQYF
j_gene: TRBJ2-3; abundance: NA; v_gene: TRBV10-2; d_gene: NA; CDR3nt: TGCGCCAGCAGTGAGAAAGGGGTCCTGGGGGATACGCAGTATTTT; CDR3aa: CASSEKGVLGDTQYF
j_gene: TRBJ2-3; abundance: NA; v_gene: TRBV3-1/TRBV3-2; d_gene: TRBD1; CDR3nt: TGTGCCAGCAGCCAACGGGACAGCGGCACAGATACGCAGTATTTT; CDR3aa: CASSQRDSGTDTQYF
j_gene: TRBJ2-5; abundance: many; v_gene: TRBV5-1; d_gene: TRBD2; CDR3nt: TGCGCCAGCAGCCCTAGGGACTATGGCTTAGAGACCCAGTACTTC; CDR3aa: CASSPRDYGLETQYF
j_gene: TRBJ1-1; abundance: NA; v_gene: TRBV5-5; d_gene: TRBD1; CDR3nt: TGTGCCAGCAGCGAACAGGGGATTTGGACTGAAGCTTTCTTT; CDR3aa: CASSEQGIWTEAFF
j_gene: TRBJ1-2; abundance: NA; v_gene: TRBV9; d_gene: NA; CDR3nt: TGTGCCAGCAGCCCCTCCGGGGTGGTCTATGGCTACACCTTC; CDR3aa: CASSPSGVVYGYTF
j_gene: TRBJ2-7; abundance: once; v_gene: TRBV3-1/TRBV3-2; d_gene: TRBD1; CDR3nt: TGTGCCAGCAGCCATGACAGGGGCACCTACGAGCAGTACTTC; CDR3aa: CASSHDRGTYEQYF
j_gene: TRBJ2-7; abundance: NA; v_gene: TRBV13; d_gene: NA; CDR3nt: TGTGCCAGCAGCTTAGAGGGGGGGCAGCCCTCCTACGAGCAGTACTTC; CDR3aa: CASSLEGGQPSYEQYF
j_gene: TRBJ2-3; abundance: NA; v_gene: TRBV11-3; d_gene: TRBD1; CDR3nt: TGTGCCAGCAGCGGGACAGGGGGGACCCTTGGCACAGATACGCAGTATTTT; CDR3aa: CASSGTGGTLGTDTQYF
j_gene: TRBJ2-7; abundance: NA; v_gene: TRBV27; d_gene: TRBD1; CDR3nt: TGTGCCAGCAGTGTACAGGGGGAGTGGAGCGAGCAGTACTTC; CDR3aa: CASSVQGEWSEQYF
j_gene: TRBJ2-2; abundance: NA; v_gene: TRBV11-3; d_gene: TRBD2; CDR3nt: TGTGCCAGCAGCCTAAGACTAGCGGGAGTGGAGGGGGAGCTGTTTTTT; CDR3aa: CASSLRLAGVEGELFF
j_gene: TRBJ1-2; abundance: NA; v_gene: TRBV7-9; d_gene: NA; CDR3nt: TGTGCCAGCAGCTTGGCAGGGGTTATCAATGGCTACACCTTC; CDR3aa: CASSLAGVINGYTF
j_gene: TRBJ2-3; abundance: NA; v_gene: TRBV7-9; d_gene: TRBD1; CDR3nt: TGTGCCAGCAGCTTAGACAGGGGCCTTAGCACAGATACGCAGTATTTT; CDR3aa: CASSLDRGLSTDTQYF